The 27 T cell receptor beta chains below all came from one sample that was sequenced in a study of CXCR3-negative and CXCR3-positive naive CD8 T cells. Libraries of TRB cDNA were made by 5' RACE and carried UMIs. Following a re-call of the 5' RACE reads, TCRdb has one entry per CDR3 protein and lacks DNA. The specimen's table records about 50,000 distinct CDR3 sequences. Study outcomes and limitations: CXCR3-positive naive cells carried more hydrophobic TRB CDR3s than CXCR3-negative ones.

Their antigen targets remain unknown. Sequenced: naive CXCR3+ CD8+ T cells from blood. Subset: CD45RO-CCR7+CD27+CD95- naive CD8+ T cells expressing CXCR3 (TNR3+). Every receptor here comes from a human donor in good health. Some clones in this sample may be carry-over from other donors' samples.

The chain combines TRBV29-1 with TRBJ2-2. The germline gives CDR1 SQVTM, CDR2 ANQGSEA. This CDR3 comprises 13 residues. CDR3 in amino acids: CSVGLFHTGELFF.

The chain links TRBV6-5 to TRBJ1-2. CDR1 is MNHEY and CDR2 is SVGAGI in the germline V gene. The CDR3 spans 13 residues. CDR3 sequence reads: CASKLEQTYGYTF.

V is TRBV29-1 and J is TRBJ2-7; TCRdb indicates TRBD2, and absent DNA this call remains unverified. This CDR3 region has 12 residues. Per germline, CDR1 SQVTM and CDR2 ANQGSEA. This CDR3 reads CSVAEVSYEQYF.

The chain uses TRBV27 and TRBJ1-5; TCRdb indicates TRBD1, and absent DNA this call remains unverified. The CDR3 sequence is 14 residues long. Germline CDR1 reads MNHEY; CDR2 reads SMNVEV (reference sequence). CDR3 residues: CASGLQGYGQPQHF.

The J gene is TRBJ1-5, the V gene TRBV4-3. Per germline, CDR1 LGHNA and CDR2 YSLEER. The CDR3 has 15 amino acids. This CDR3 reads CASSQRAGGSQPQHF.

The chain combines TRBV5-6 with TRBJ2-3; TCRdb gives TRBD1 as the D gene, but with no DNA this cannot be confirmed. CDR1 and CDR2 (germline): SGHDT, YYEEEE. This CDR3 spans 15 amino acids. The CDR3 is CASSITGMGTDTQYF.

This chain links TRBV9 with TRBJ2-7; TCRdb designates TRBD1, a call that cannot be tested without DNA. Per germline, CDR1 SGDLS and CDR2 YYNGEE. The length of the CDR3 is 14 residues. This CDR3 is CASSPRDNAYEQYF.

The J gene is TRBJ2-1, the V gene TRBV4-2; TCRdb picks TRBD2, but there is no DNA to check that call. CDR1 and CDR2 from the germline V gene are LGHNA and YNFKEQ. The CDR3 has 21 residues. This CDR3 reads CASSQDPSGTSGGAWNNEQFF.

This chain uses TRBV15 with TRBJ2-2. Looked up from germline, CDR1 is LNHNV and CDR2 is YYDKDF (reference sequence). The CDR3 extends over 16 amino acids. The CDR3 region is CATCPKTQLGTGELFF.

The V and J genes are TRBV7-9 and TRBJ2-3; no DNA is available, so the TRBD1 call from TCRdb remains unchecked. CDR3 size: 16 residues. Per germline, CDR1 SEHNR and CDR2 FQNEAQ (reference sequence). This CDR3 reads CASSHSDPGSTDTQYF. Using reference TRBV7-9 and TRBJ2-3 for the parts outside the CDR3, the full variable domain is DTGVSQNPRHKITKRGQNVTFRCDPISEHNRLYWYRQTLGQGPEFLTYFQNEAQLEKSRLLSDRFSAERPKGSFSTLEIQRTEQGDSAMYLCASSHSDPGSTDTQYFGPGTRLTVL.

The rearrangement links TRBV4-3 to TRBJ2-1. This CDR3 has 15 residues. Germline lookup yields CDR1 LGHNA and CDR2 YSLEER. CDR3 sequence: CASSQETVSYNEQLF.

The chain joins TRBV11-3 to TRBJ2-7; TCRdb's D gene call, TRBD1, goes unchecked for lack of DNA. The CDR3 is made up of 16 amino acids. CDR1 and CDR2 (germline): SGHNT, YENEEA. CDR3 in amino acids: CASSLLNWGISYEQYF.

The chain couples TRBV15 to TRBJ2-7; TCRdb proposes TRBD1, but this gene call is untestable without DNA. Germline V gene data show CDR1 as LNHNV and CDR2 as YYDKDF (reference sequence). The CDR3 runs 17 residues. CDR3 loop: CATSSLPGGHPSYEQYF.

The chain links TRBV20-1 to TRBJ1-1; TCRdb lists TRBD1, though no DNA is available to test this call. Germline V gives CDR1 DFQATT, CDR2 SNEGSKA (reference sequence). This CDR3 comprises 16 residues. Here the CDR3 reads CSVFPGQGDLDTEAFF.

V is TRBV4-2 and J is TRBJ2-1; TCRdb designates TRBD2, a call that cannot be tested without DNA. Germline-derived CDR1 and CDR2 are LGHNA and YNFKEQ. The CDR3 contains 16 residues. The CDR3 here is CASSQQIAGAYNEQFF.

V is TRBV11-2 and J is TRBJ2-7; the D gene TCRdb calls, TRBD1, cannot be checked with no DNA. Germline CDR1 and CDR2: SGHAT and FQNNGV. CDR3 length: 15 amino acids. CDR3 region: CASSHPGQGYYEQYF. Looking up the rest from reference TRBV11-2 and TRBJ2-7 gives the full variable domain: EAGVAQSPRYKIIEKRQSVAFWCNPISGHATLYWYQQILGQGPKLLIQFQNNGVVDDSQLPKDRFSAERLKGVDSTLKIQPAKLEDSAVYLCASSHPGQGYYEQYFGPGTRLTVT.

The V and J genes are TRBV6-6 and TRBJ2-7. This CDR3 spans 14 amino acids. Per germline, CDR1 MNHNY and CDR2 SVGAGI (reference sequence). This chain's CDR3 is CASSYGLVSYEQYF.

This sequence joins TRBV7-2 and TRBJ2-7. Germline V lookup: CDR1 SGHTA, CDR2 FQGNSA. The CDR3 loop spans 13 amino acids. This CDR3 is CASRTLLGFEQYF. The full variable domain, with the rest looked up from reference TRBV7-2 and TRBJ2-7, is GAGVSQSPSNKVTEKGKDVELRCDPISGHTALYWYRQSLGQGLEFLIYFQGNSAPDKSGLPSDRFSAERTGGSVSTLTIQRTQQEDSAVYLCASRTLLGFEQYFGPGTRLTVT.

The chain combines TRBV6-6 with TRBJ2-1; TCRdb names TRBD1, which stays unverified in the absence of DNA. Looked up from germline, CDR1 is MNHNY and CDR2 is SVGAGI (reference sequence). CDR3 size: 13 residues. CDR3 protein: CASSKPGDNEQFF.

This chain uses TRBV7-8 with TRBJ2-7; TCRdb outputs TRBD2, but without DNA this stays unchecked. The germline V gene has CDR1 SGHVS and CDR2 FQNEAQ. The CDR3 runs to 15 residues. CDR3 region: CASSLTSGGAYEQYF.

The rearrangement uses TRBV5-1 and TRBJ1-5; the TRBD1 assignment by TCRdb is unverifiable without DNA. This CDR3 region has 15 residues. Germline lookup yields CDR1 SGHRS and CDR2 YFSETQ. The chain's CDR3 is CASSLYTGADQPQHF.

The chain joins TRBV29-1 to TRBJ1-2; TCRdb lists TRBD1, though no DNA is available to test this call. CDR1 and CDR2 from the germline V gene are SQVTM and ANQGSEA. This CDR3 is 14 amino acids long. This CDR3 reads CSASRGLAGYGYTF.

The V gene is TRBV20-1, the J gene TRBJ2-5; TCRdb's D gene call, TRBD2, goes unchecked for lack of DNA. Per the germline V gene, CDR1 is DFQATT and CDR2 is SNEGSKA (reference sequence). This CDR3 is built from 15 residues. This chain's CDR3 is CSATPGLSDQETQYF.

This chain uses TRBV5-1 with TRBJ2-5; the TCRdb call, TRBD1, lacks DNA for checking. CDR3 length: 19 residues. Germline lookup yields CDR1 SGHRS and CDR2 YFSETQ. This CDR3 reads CASSFPPLDRENLAETQYF.

The V and J genes are TRBV12-5 and TRBJ2-2; TCRdb reports TRBD1, a call that lacks DNA to check it against. The CDR3 runs 15 residues. Germline V gene lookup returns CDR1 LGHNT and CDR2 FRNRAP. CDR3: CASALGTSNTGELFF.

The rearrangement uses TRBV29-1 and TRBJ2-2; the TCRdb call, TRBD1, lacks DNA for checking. CDR1 and CDR2 from the germline V gene are SQVTM and ANQGSEA. The CDR3 covers 14 residues. The CDR3 loop is CSVVGQGGTGELFF.

V gene TRBV10-2 combines with J gene TRBJ1-5; without DNA, the TCRdb call of TRBD1 cannot be checked. Per the germline V gene, CDR1 is WSHSY and CDR2 is SAAADI. This CDR3 has 15 residues. The CDR3 protein is CASAVAGYSNQPQHF.